One and the same sample provided the 21 T cell receptor beta chains below, sequenced in a study of shared clonotypes between healthy human individuals. This table comes from immunoSEQ multiplex PCR, and its TCRdb copy is limited to in-frame clones, with some not included. The table records approximately 470,000 clones, more than 75% of them present only once. What was sequenced was PBMCs. The receptors were gathered from a woman aged 40 to 55 in good health. Some clones in this sample may be carry-over from other donors' samples.

This clone was counted a few times. This chain joins TRBV7-8 and TRBJ2-5, with D perhaps matching TRBD2 (6 bases). V was clipped by 3 bases and J by 2 bases, with 16 bases between them. CDR3 length: 16 residues. Per germline, CDR1 SGHVS and CDR2 FQNEAQ. CDR3 residues: CASSLNAGYTQETQYF. CDR3 DNA sequence: TGTGCCAGCAGCTTGAACGCGGGATACACTCAAGAGACCCAGTACTTC.

This clone came up many times. The chain combines TRBV25-1 with TRBJ2-7; 10 bases match TRBD2. The V and J ends lost 5 bases and 6 bases, in that order; junction bases with no gene match: 13. The germline gives CDR1 MGHDK, CDR2 SYGVNS. The CDR3 has 16 residues. Here the CDR3 DNA reads TGTGCCAGCAGTCCTAGCGGGAGCCGATCACGGGGCGAGCAGTACTTC. Translation: CASSPSGSRSRGEQYF.

The sample holds one count of this clone. The chain recombines TRBV11-2 with TRBJ2-7; 8 positions agree with TRBD2. The J segment lost 2 bases and the V segment lost 5 bases, leaving 2 bases of the junction unmatched. This CDR3 has 13 amino acids. The V gene's germline CDR1 is SGHAT and CDR2 FQNNGV. The CDR3 sequence is CASSLSGAYEQYF. The DNA for the CDR3 is TGTGCCAGCAGCCTTAGCGGGGCCTACGAGCAGTACTTC.

As regards this clone: Because it lacks the conserved phenylalanine or tryptophan at the end, this CDR3 is likely a read error. The V call is TRBV7-9, the J call TRBJ2-7, with D tentatively TRBD1 (6 bases). Germline CDR1 is SEHNR and CDR2 is FQNEAQ (reference sequence). This CDR3 has 16 residues. As DNA, the CDR3 is TGTGCTAGCAGCTTAGTCCTGGACAGTATCTCCTACGAGCAGTACTCC. As protein: CASSLVLDSISYEQYS.

This chain uses TRBV6-1 with TRBJ1-3, with 7 bases fitting TRBD1. This CDR3 is 16 amino acids long. The germline V gene encodes CDR1 MNHNS and CDR2 SASEGT. Germline trimming cut 3 bases from V and 4 bases from J; bases unmatched to any gene: 9. The CDR3 DNA sequence: TGTGCCAGCAGTGAGCAGGGGGTAAAATCCGGAAACACCATATATTTT. Translated: CASSEQGVKSGNTIYF.

This sequence joins TRBV4-3 and TRBJ1-2; a weak D match, TRBD1 (5 bases). V was pared by 0 bases and J by 8 bases, with 16 bases between. Germline values: CDR1 LGHNA, CDR2 YSLEER. The CDR3 totals 15 residues. In DNA form, the CDR3 reads TGCGCCAGCAGCCAAGAAGTGTCAGGGACGCGGGGCTACACCTTC. This encodes CASSQEVSGTRGYTF.

The rearrangement links TRBV19 to TRBJ2-1, with 7 bases fitting TRBD2. CDR3 length: 14 amino acids. Germline assignment: CDR1 LNHDA and CDR2 SQIVND (reference sequence). V trimming: 4 bases; J trimming: 7 bases; junction bases outside the gene matches: 7. The CDR3 nucleotides are TGTGCCAGTAGTAAGGCGGGAGCGGTTAATGAGCAGTTCTTC. Its translation: CASSKAGAVNEQFF.

This chain connects TRBV7-2 to TRBJ2-2; D could derive from TRBD1 or TRBD2 (6 bases each). The CDR3 covers 15 residues. Trimming took off 7 bases at V and 5 bases at J, with 17 bases between the two ends. Germline values: CDR1 SGHTA, CDR2 FQGNSA. The CDR3 DNA reads as TGTGCCAGCACCCAAATCGGGGGCGATACCGGGGAGCTGTTTTTT. Residues: CASTQIGGDTGELFF.

This chain links TRBV2 with TRBJ2-7; 12 nucleotides align to TRBD2. This CDR3 contains 14 residues. CDR1 and CDR2 from the germline V gene are SNHLY and FYNNEI. The V and J ends lost 7 bases and 11 bases, in that order; junction bases with no gene match: 12. The CDR3 region is CASKLTSGSNVKYF. CDR3 coding DNA: TGTGCCAGCAAGTTGACTAGCGGGAGTAATGTGAAGTACTTC.

The rearrangement joins TRBV7-9 to TRBJ1-6; weak D call: TRBD1 (6 bases). Per germline, CDR1 SEHNR and CDR2 FQNEAQ (reference sequence). This CDR3 comprises 15 residues. The V end was cut by 1 base, the J end by 9 bases, with 13 bases between. CDR3 sequence reads: CASSLEGGLRSPLHF. CDR3 nucleotides: TGTGCCAGCAGCTTAGAGGGGGGGCTCCGTTCACCCCTCCACTTT.

This clone was counted a single time. This chain connects TRBV5-1 to TRBJ2-7, with 7 bases matching TRBD2. Trimming at V came to 4 bases and at J to 7 bases, leaving 8 bases not matched to a gene. This CDR3 has 13 residues. The germline V gene has CDR1 SGHRS and CDR2 YFSETQ. The DNA of the CDR3 is TGCGCCAGCAGCAGCCGACTAGCTGGTGAGCAGTACTTC. Its translation is CASSSRLAGEQYF.

The J gene is TRBJ2-7, the V gene TRBV9; a possible D gene is TRBD2 (5 bases). Germline CDR1 SGDLS, CDR2 YYNGEE. V dropped 0 bases and J dropped 6 bases, with 10 bases sitting between them. The CDR3 is 13 amino acids. CDR3 sequence reads: CASSVVGGSEQYF. CDR3 DNA sequence: TGTGCCAGCAGCGTAGTCGGTGGGAGCGAGCAGTACTTC.

The chain is built from TRBV28 and TRBJ2-7; D call uncertain. Germline CDR1 MDHEN, CDR2 SYDVKM. There are 14 residues in the CDR3. Deletions cut 4 bases from V and 2 bases from J, with 12 bases between. DNA for the CDR3: TGTGCCAGCAGTTATGTTCCGGAAACCTACGAGCAGTACTTC. This sequence encodes CASSYVPETYEQYF.

The chain has TRBV10-3 and TRBJ2-7; 9 bases fit TRBD1. Germline V gene data show CDR1 as ENHRY and CDR2 as SYGVKD. The CDR3 is 12 amino acids. V shed 10 bases and J 5 bases; nucleotides not matched to a gene: 6. The CDR3, as DNA: TGTGCCAGCACAGGGGGCGGGGACGAGCAGTACTTC. This translates into CASTGGGDEQYF.

The chain employs TRBV11-2 and TRBJ1-3; 10 bases are shared with TRBD1. From germline, CDR1 is SGHAT and CDR2 FQNNGV. The CDR3 is 16 amino acids. The V gene end was trimmed by 4 bases and the J gene end by 0 bases; junction bases not matched to a gene: 3. CDR3 coding DNA: TGTGCCAGCAGCTCGGGACAGGGGATCTCTGGAAACACCATATATTTT. It yields the protein CASSSGQGISGNTIYF.

This chain uses TRBV6-6 with TRBJ1-1; TRBD1 is a possible D gene (5 bases). CDR1 is MNHNY, CDR2 SVGAGI, per germline (reference sequence). Trimming stripped 0 bases from V and 3 bases from J, with 11 bases between. This CDR3 has 15 residues. The CDR3 sequence is CASSYSGRVDTEAFF. CDR3 sequence (DNA): TGTGCCAGCAGTTACTCGGGCAGGGTGGACACTGAAGCTTTCTTT.

The V call is TRBV5-4, the J call TRBJ2-3; D is ambiguous. Germline V CDR1 and CDR2: SGHNT, YYREEE (reference sequence). The CDR3 is 14 residues long. V lost 10 bases and J 3 bases, leaving 18 bases between the germline ends. CDR3 sequence: CASGWVGSTDTQYF. The CDR3 nucleotides read TGTGCCTCCGGGTGGGTCGGGTCTACAGATACGCAGTATTTT.

This clone was seen a handful of times. This chain uses TRBV29-1 with TRBJ2-3, with D possibly being TRBD2 (6 bases). Germline CDR1 is SQVTM and CDR2 is ANQGSEA. CDR3 size: 13 residues. Trimming took 8 bases from V and 0 from J, leaving 12 bases between them. CDR3 residues: CSHGGGSTDTQYF. The CDR3 region has the DNA TGCAGCCACGGTGGAGGGAGCACAGATACGCAGTATTTT.

The genes are TRBV30 and TRBJ1-3, with TRBD1 matching over 10 bases. The V gene end was trimmed by 3 bases and the J gene end by 4 bases; junction bases not matched to a gene: 9. From germline, CDR1 is GTSNPN and CDR2 SVGIG (reference sequence). This CDR3 spans 16 amino acids. CDR3 region: CAWRAGTGAKGNTIYF. CDR3 coding DNA: TGTGCCTGGAGGGCAGGGACAGGGGCGAAAGGAAACACCATATATTTT.

This chain uses TRBV6-5 with TRBJ1-1; the match to TRBD1 covers 7 bases. The length of the CDR3 is 16 residues. The germline V gene has CDR1 MNHEY and CDR2 SVGAGI. Trimming cost V 7 bases and J 0 bases; bases outside gene matches: 11. The CDR3 DNA is TGTGCCAGCATCTACTCCCCGGGACAGATGAACACTGAAGCTTTCTTT. Amino acid sequence: CASIYSPGQMNTEAFF.

The chain combines TRBV6-1 with TRBJ1-2; D ambiguous. Germline CDR1 MNHNS, CDR2 SASEGT. This CDR3 contains 13 residues. Deletions cut 5 bases from V and 0 bases from J, with 7 bases between. CDR3 residues: CASSRPANYGYTF. In DNA, the CDR3 is TGTGCCAGCAGTCGGCCAGCTAACTATGGCTACACCTTC.